These 27 T cell receptor beta chains came from one sample sequenced in a study of response to subunit inactivated influenza vaccine. TCRdb fed the RT-PCR reads into MiXCR, producing one record per CDR3 protein. The table has roughly 630,000 distinct CDR3 sequences, approximately 14% seen once. The specimen comprised PBMCs from blood, sampled 14 to 15 days before vaccination. These receptors came from a man aged 50 to 60 who received an inactivated influenza vaccine.

This clonotype was seen only a few times. The rearrangement uses TRBV4-2 and TRBJ2-2; no clear D gene. V was trimmed by 1 base and J by 0 bases, leaving 15 bases between them. This CDR3 has 18 residues. Germline CDR1 is LGHNA and CDR2 is YNFKEQ. CDR3 DNA: TGTGCCAGCAGCCAAGCCCGGGTCTTCTCGACGAACACCGGGGAGCTGTTTTTT. Translation gives CASSQARVFSTNTGELFF.

The chain uses TRBV29-1 and TRBJ2-5; possibly TRBD2 for D (6 bases). This CDR3 region has 13 residues. Trimming took 6 bases from V and 5 from J, leaving 16 bases between them. The germline V gene encodes CDR1 SQVTM and CDR2 ANQGSEA. The CDR3 sequence: CSVAGQWGETQYF. The CDR3 coding sequence is TGCAGCGTAGCGGGCCAATGGGGGGAGACCCAGTACTTC.

J is TRBJ2-1 and V is TRBV9; TRBD2 agrees at 7 bases. Looked up from germline, CDR1 is SGDLS and CDR2 is YYNGEE. The junction had 8 bases not matched to a gene; V was cut back by 0 bases and J by 8 bases. The CDR3 spans 15 residues. The CDR3 nucleotides are TGTGCCAGCAGCGTAGGACTAGCTAATGTTCATGAGCAGTTCTTC. It is translated as CASSVGLANVHEQFF.

The chain combines TRBV27 with TRBJ2-1; TRBD2 might be the D (5 bases). The germline V and J ends were trimmed by 3 bases and 0 bases, with 9 bases remaining between them. The germline V gene has CDR1 MNHEY and CDR2 SMNVEV (reference sequence). The CDR3 loop spans 15 amino acids. CDR3 bases: TGTGCCAGCAGTTTTGAGGGAAGCTCCTACAATGAGCAGTTCTTC. Amino acid sequence: CASSFEGSSYNEQFF.

This chain connects TRBV3-1 to TRBJ1-4; weak D call: TRBD1 (5 bases). V dropped 2 bases and J dropped 5 bases, with 9 bases sitting between them. The CDR3 contains 14 residues. Germline assignment: CDR1 LGHDT and CDR2 YNNKEL (reference sequence). CDR3 residues: CASSQNRGNEKLFF. CDR3 coding DNA: TGTGCCAGCAGCCAAAACCGGGGGAATGAAAAACTGTTTTTT.

This clonotype was detected a few times. The chain recombines TRBV20-1 with TRBJ2-1, with 9 bases fitting TRBD2. The V gene end was trimmed by 0 bases and the J gene end by 8 bases; junction bases not matched to a gene: 11. This CDR3 has 16 residues. CDR1 DFQATT and CDR2 SNEGSKA come from the germline V gene (reference sequence). As DNA, the CDR3 is TGCAGTGCTAGAGATCACATAGCGGGAGTAGGCGATGAGCAGTTCTTC. It codes for CSARDHIAGVGDEQFF.

This clonotype has more than one count but fewer than ten. The chain combines TRBV10-3 with TRBJ2-1, with TRBD2 matching 7 bases. The V and J ends lost 8 bases and 3 bases, in that order; junction bases with no gene match: 13. This CDR3 is 16 amino acids long. Germline V gene sequence: CDR1 ENHRY, CDR2 SYGVKD. DNA for the CDR3: TGTGCCATCTCCCCAGGCGGGGGAAGAGACTACAATGAGCAGTTCTTC. As protein: CAISPGGGRDYNEQFF.

In its sample, this clonotype was seen many times. The chain has TRBV6-4 and TRBJ1-2; 7 positions agree with TRBD1. The CDR3 runs to 15 residues. V shed 4 bases and J 0 bases; nucleotides not matched to a gene: 5. Germline CDR1 MRHNA, CDR2 SNTAGT. The CDR3 DNA reads TGTGCCAGCAGTGCCACAGGGACAGCTAACTATGGCTACACCTTC. This codes for CASSATGTANYGYTF.

This clonotype showed up just a few times. The rearrangement joins TRBV6-2 or TRBV6-3 to TRBJ2-5, with D maybe TRBD2 (6 bases). The V and J ends lost 2 bases and 2 bases respectively, with 12 bases between them. CDR3 length: 15 residues. CDR1 MNHEY and CDR2 SVGEGT come from the germline V gene. Written as DNA, the CDR3 is TGTGCCAGCAGTTACGGTGCGGGACGACAAGAGACCCAGTACTTC. This sequence encodes CASSYGAGRQETQYF.

This clonotype was counted a few times. V is TRBV20-1 and J is TRBJ2-7, with 7 bases fitting TRBD1. Germline assignment: CDR1 DFQATT and CDR2 SNEGSKA (reference sequence). The V gene end was trimmed by 7 bases and the J gene end by 5 bases; junction bases not matched to a gene: 5. CDR3 length equals 11 residues. CDR3 coding DNA: TGCAGTGTGCAGGGGGTCAACGAGCAGTACTTC. Translation: CSVQGVNEQYF.

This clonotype was detected ten times or more. V is TRBV7-2 and J is TRBJ2-7; TRBD2 matches 12 bases. The CDR3 is made up of 15 amino acids. The J segment lost 6 bases and the V segment lost 2 bases, leaving 5 bases of the junction unmatched. Germline V CDR1 and CDR2: SGHTA, FQGNSA. The CDR3 sequence is CASSLRTSGVGEQYF. The CDR3, as DNA: TGTGCCAGCAGCTTAAGGACTAGCGGGGTAGGCGAGCAGTACTTC.

At least ten counts were recorded for this clonotype. The rearrangement links TRBV4-3 to TRBJ2-1; 13 bases are a match to TRBD2. The V and J ends lost 0 bases and 2 bases, in that order; junction bases with no gene match: 10. The CDR3 consists of 20 residues. Germline assignment: CDR1 LGHNA and CDR2 YSLEER. CDR3 nucleotide sequence: TGCGCCAGCAGCCAAGAGTCCCTCCCGGGACTAGCGGGAACCTACAATGAGCAGTTCTTC. It yields the protein CASSQESLPGLAGTYNEQFF.

Here the CDR3 reads CASVGTPYYEQYF. The DNA for the CDR3 is TGTGCCAGCGTGGGGACACCCTACTACGAGCAGTACTTC. The gene calls are TRBV6-2 or TRBV6-3 and TRBJ2-7, with D perhaps matching TRBD1 (6 bases). CDR3 length: 13 amino acids. Germline V gene sequence: CDR1 MNHEY, CDR2 SVGEGT. With 8 bases removed from V and 3 bases from J, the gap between germline ends came to 14 bases.

J is TRBJ1-5 and V is TRBV6-2 or TRBV6-3, with D possibly matching TRBD1 (5 bases). The CDR3 runs 14 residues. V was trimmed by 6 bases and J by 6 bases, leaving 15 bases between them. CDR1 is MNHEY, CDR2 SVGEGT, per germline. The CDR3 bases are TGTGCCAGCAGATATACCGGGACGTCTCAGCCCCAGCATTTT. It translates to CASRYTGTSQPQHF.

Only a few counts were recorded for this clonotype. V usage is TRBV7-9 and J usage is TRBJ1-2, with 7 bases identical to TRBD1. With V trimmed by 5 bases and J by 12 bases, 9 bases remained unmatched. The germline gives CDR1 SEHNR, CDR2 FQNEAQ (reference sequence). This CDR3 is 12 amino acids long. Here the CDR3 DNA reads TGTGCCAGCAGCCCAACGGACAGGCCCCACACCTTC. This translates into CASSPTDRPHTF.

This chain connects TRBV7-2 to TRBJ2-7, with D perhaps TRBD2 (6 bases). The length of the CDR3 is 16 residues. V dropped 1 base and J dropped 2 bases, with 15 bases sitting between them. CDR1 SGHTA and CDR2 FQGNSA come from the germline V gene. The CDR3 coding sequence is TGTGCCAGCAGCTTAGTCGGGGGATATGGTCCCTACGAGCAGTACTTC. Translation gives CASSLVGGYGPYEQYF. Looking up the rest from reference TRBV7-2 and TRBJ2-7 gives the full variable domain: GAGVSQSPSNKVTEKGKDVELRCDPISGHTALYWYRQSLGQGLEFLIYFQGNSAPDKSGLPSDRFSAERTGGSVSTLTIQRTQQEDSAVYLCASSLVGGYGPYEQYFGPGTRLTVT.

This clonotype was seen more than once but under ten times. The chain has TRBV11-2 and TRBJ2-5, with 12 nucleotides matching TRBD2. Germline CDR1 and CDR2: SGHAT and FQNNGV. The CDR3 loop spans 15 amino acids. The V segment lost 5 bases and the J segment 7 bases; nucleotides outside the gene matches: 8. CDR3 nucleotides: TGTGCCAGCAGCCCTAGCGGGAGGGGGACGGGGACCCAGTACTTC. This encodes CASSPSGRGTGTQYF. The full variable domain, rest sourced from reference TRBV11-2 and TRBJ2-5, is EAGVAQSPRYKIIEKRQSVAFWCNPISGHATLYWYQQILGQGPKLLIQFQNNGVVDDSQLPKDRFSAERLKGVDSTLKIQPAKLEDSAVYLCASSPSGRGTGTQYFGPGTRLLVL.

This sequence joins TRBV28 and TRBJ2-1; D not certain. Germline V CDR1 and CDR2: MDHEN, SYDVKM. The CDR3 consists of 16 residues. V was pared by 1 base and J by 2 bases, with 12 bases between. The CDR3 region is CASSLSGFVTYNEQFF. The CDR3 DNA reads as TGTGCCAGCAGTTTATCCGGGTTCGTAACCTACAATGAGCAGTTCTTC.

This clonotype was seen only a few times. The chain has TRBV12-3 or TRBV12-4 and TRBJ1-2, with 9 bases lining up with TRBD1. The length of the CDR3 is 14 residues. With V trimmed by 4 bases and J by 6 bases, 6 bases remained unmatched. This CDR3 reads CASSWDREVNGYTF. DNA for the CDR3: TGTGCCAGCAGTTGGGACAGGGAAGTAAATGGCTACACCTTC.

This clonotype was counted a few times. This sequence joins TRBV6-2 or TRBV6-3 and TRBJ2-1; TRBD2 aligns across 12 bases. CDR1 is MNHEY, CDR2 SVGEGT, per germline. J gave up 6 bases and V 8 bases, and 8 bases lay outside the gene matches. There are 15 residues in the CDR3. This CDR3 reads CASRSSGRGPNEQFF. CDR3 in DNA: TGTGCCAGCCGATCTAGCGGGAGGGGGCCCAATGAGCAGTTCTTC.

The sample holds many counts of this clonotype. This chain connects TRBV12-3 or TRBV12-4 to TRBJ2-1; D uncertain. The length of the CDR3 is 16 residues. The ends were cut back, 5 bases at V and 2 bases at J, with 16 bases in the middle. The DNA for the CDR3 is TGTGCCAGCAGTCCCTTTACGGCGGTAGCCTACAATGAGCAGTTCTTC. Its protein is CASSPFTAVAYNEQFF.

There are many counts of this clonotype. The chain employs TRBV9 and TRBJ2-1; 7 nucleotides align to TRBD1. Germline V gene lookup returns CDR1 SGDLS and CDR2 YYNGEE. V lost 0 bases, J lost 6 bases, and 6 bases stayed unmatched. This CDR3 has 15 residues. The CDR3, as DNA: TGTGCCAGCAGCGTAGGGACAGGCAGCGGCAATGAGCAGTTCTTC. Protein product: CASSVGTGSGNEQFF.

The chain combines TRBV18 with TRBJ2-1; no firm D call. V lost 3 bases and J 9 bases, leaving 12 bases between the germline ends. The CDR3 contains 13 residues. CDR1 is KGHSH and CDR2 is LQKENI in the germline V gene. CDR3 coding DNA: TGTGCCAGCTCACCGCCCTCAGTTATTGAGCAGTTCTTC. It specifies CASSPPSVIEQFF.

The chain joins TRBV28 to TRBJ2-5, with 8 bases fitting TRBD2. V was clipped by 6 bases and J by 4 bases; unmatched bases: 10. In germline, CDR1 is MDHEN, CDR2 SYDVKM. The length of the CDR3 is 15 residues. CDR3 bases: TGTGCCAGCAGCCCGGGACTAGTCGTCGGAGAGACCCAGTACTTC. Translating it yields CASSPGLVVGETQYF.

This clonotype was detected a few times. CDR3 protein: CASSPLAVEQFF. The CDR3 DNA follows: TGTGCCAGCAGTCCGCTAGCGGTCGAGCAGTTCTTC. The chain combines TRBV13 with TRBJ2-1, with 7 bases fitting TRBD2. J was trimmed by 10 bases and V by 6 bases; bases with no gene match: 6. This CDR3 contains 12 residues. From germline, CDR1 is PRHDT and CDR2 FYEKMQ (reference sequence).

V usage is TRBV6-1 and J usage is TRBJ2-5; 11 nucleotides line up with TRBD2. Germline CDR1 is MNHNS and CDR2 is SASEGT. The CDR3 is 18 residues long. Unmatched junction bases numbered 15, after V lost 6 bases and J lost 3 bases. The CDR3 protein is CASSPRLAGRVLKETQYF. In DNA, the CDR3 is TGTGCCAGCAGCCCCCGACTAGCGGGACGAGTACTCAAAGAGACCCAGTACTTC.

This clonotype was counted between two and nine times. The rearrangement links TRBV12-3 or TRBV12-4 to TRBJ1-2; D call uncertain. The CDR3 contains 10 residues. Trimming removed 6 bases from V and 8 bases from J, with 7 bases in between. The DNA of the CDR3 is TGTGCCAGCAGCCTTAGGGGCTACACCTTC. Its translation: CASSLRGYTF.